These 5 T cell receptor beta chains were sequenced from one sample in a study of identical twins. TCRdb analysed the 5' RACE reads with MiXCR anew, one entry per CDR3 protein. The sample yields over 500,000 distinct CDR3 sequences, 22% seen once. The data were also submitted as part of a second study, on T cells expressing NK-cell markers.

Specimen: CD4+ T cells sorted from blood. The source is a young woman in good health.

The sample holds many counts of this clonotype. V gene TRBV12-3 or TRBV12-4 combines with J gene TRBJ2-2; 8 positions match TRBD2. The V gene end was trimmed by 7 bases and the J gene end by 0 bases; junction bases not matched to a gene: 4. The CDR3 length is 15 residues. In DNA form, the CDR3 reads TGTGCCAGCACTTTTAGCGGGACGAACACCGGGGAGCTGTTTTTT. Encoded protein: CASTFSGTNTGELFF.

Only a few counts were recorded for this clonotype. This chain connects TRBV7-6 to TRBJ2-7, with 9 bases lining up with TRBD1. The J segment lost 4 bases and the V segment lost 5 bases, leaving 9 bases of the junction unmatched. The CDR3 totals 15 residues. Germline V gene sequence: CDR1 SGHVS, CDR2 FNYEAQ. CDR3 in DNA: TGTGCCAGCAGCCGTGGGACAGGGTTTCGATACGAGCAGTACTTC. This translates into CASSRGTGFRYEQYF.

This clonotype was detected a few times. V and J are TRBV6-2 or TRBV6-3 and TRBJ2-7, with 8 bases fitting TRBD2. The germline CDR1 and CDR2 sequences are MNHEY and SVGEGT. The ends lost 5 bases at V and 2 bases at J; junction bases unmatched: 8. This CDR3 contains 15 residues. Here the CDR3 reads CASSDRGGFTYEQYF. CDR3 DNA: TGTGCCAGCAGTGACCGGGGGGGATTTACCTACGAGCAGTACTTC.

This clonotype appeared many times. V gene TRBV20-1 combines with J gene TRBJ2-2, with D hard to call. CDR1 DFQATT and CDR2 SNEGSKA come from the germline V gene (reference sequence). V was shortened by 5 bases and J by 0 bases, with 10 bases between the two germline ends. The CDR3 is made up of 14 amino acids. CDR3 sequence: CSASKQANTGELFF. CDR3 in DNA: TGCAGTGCTTCTAAGCAGGCGAACACCGGGGAGCTGTTTTTT.

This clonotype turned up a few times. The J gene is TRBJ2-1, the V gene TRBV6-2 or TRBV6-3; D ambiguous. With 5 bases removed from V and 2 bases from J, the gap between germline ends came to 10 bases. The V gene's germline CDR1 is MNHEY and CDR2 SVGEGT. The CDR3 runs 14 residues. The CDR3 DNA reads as TGTGCCAGCAGTCCGGGCGGTACCTACAATGAGCAGTTCTTC. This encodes CASSPGGTYNEQFF.